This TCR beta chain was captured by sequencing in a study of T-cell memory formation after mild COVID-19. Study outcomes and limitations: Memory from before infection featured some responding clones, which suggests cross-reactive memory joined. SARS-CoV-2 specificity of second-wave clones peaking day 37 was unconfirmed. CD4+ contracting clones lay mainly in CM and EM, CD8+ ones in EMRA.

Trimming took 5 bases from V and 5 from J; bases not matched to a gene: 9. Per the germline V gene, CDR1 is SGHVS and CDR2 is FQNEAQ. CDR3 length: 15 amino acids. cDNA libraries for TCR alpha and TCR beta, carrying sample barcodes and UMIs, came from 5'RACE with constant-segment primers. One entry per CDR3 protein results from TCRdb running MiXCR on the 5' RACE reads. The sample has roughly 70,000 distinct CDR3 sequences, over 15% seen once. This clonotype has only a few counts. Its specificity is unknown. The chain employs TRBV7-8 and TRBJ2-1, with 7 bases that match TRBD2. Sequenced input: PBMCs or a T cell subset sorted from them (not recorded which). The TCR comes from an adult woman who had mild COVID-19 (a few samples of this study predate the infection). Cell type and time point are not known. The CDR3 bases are TGTGCCAGCAGCCCCCCGGGACTATCCAACAATGAGCAGTTCTTC. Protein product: CASSPPGLSNNEQFF.